The clone carrying this TCR beta chain was detected many times. What it binds is not known. This specimen comes from a study of identical twins. Study outcomes and limitations: Twins shared beta out-of-frame sequences in excess, but this excess was weaker. Out-of-frame alpha sequences that twins shared showed excess low generation probability.

CDR1 is LGHNA and CDR2 is YSLEER in the germline V gene. The V and J ends lost 0 bases and 0 bases respectively, with 9 bases between them. The CDR3 spans 16 residues. Addition of a universal primer site occurred through template switching, and cDNA carried unique molecular identifiers. TCRdb ran MiXCR on the 5' RACE reads and lists one entry per CDR3 protein. The sample has 240,000 or so distinct CDR3 sequences; roughly 13% are singletons. This sample was also put to use in a study of yellow fever vaccine responses in identical twins.

The sequencing sample was made of memory (CD45RO+) T cells sorted from blood. The V call is TRBV4-3, the J call TRBJ2-1; D remains unclear. The receptor's source is a young woman in good health. CDR3 in DNA: TGCGCCAGCAGCCAAGAGGCGGCTAGCTCCTACAATGAGCAGTTCTTC. Residues: CASSQEAASSYNEQFF.